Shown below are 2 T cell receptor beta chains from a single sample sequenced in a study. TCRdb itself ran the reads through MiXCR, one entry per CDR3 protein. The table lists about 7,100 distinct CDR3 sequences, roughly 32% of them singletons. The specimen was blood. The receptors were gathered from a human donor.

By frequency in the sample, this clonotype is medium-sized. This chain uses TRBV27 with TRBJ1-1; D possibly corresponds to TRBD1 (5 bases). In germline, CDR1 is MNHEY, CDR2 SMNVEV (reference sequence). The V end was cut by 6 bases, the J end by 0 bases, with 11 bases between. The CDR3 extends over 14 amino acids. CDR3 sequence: CASSPTEMNTEAFF. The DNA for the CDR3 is TGTGCCAGCAGCCCGACAGAGATGAACACTGAAGCTTTCTTT.

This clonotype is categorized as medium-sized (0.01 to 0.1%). The CDR3 protein is CSVARSGEQFF. DNA of the CDR3: TGCAGCGTTGCCCGAAGTGGTGAGCAGTTCTTC. The V gene is TRBV29-1, the J gene TRBJ2-1; D gene unclear. Germline V gene sequence: CDR1 SQVTM, CDR2 ANQGSEA. V was clipped by 4 bases and J by 9 bases, with 10 bases between them. CDR3 length equals 11 residues.